These 15 T cell receptor beta chains originate from one sample sequenced in a study of chemoradiotherapy in HPV16-positive cancers. Profiling relied on immunoSEQ multiplex PCR, and the TCRdb table lists in-frame clones only, not all of them. This sample has over 300 clones; approximately 88% occur once, and the top ten carry 4.5% to 6.5%. Specimen: tumor tissue, collected from a patient who underwent chemoradiotherapy. These receptors were obtained from a human donor with HPV-associated anogenital cancer.

This clone has a handful of counts. This chain joins TRBV28 and TRBJ2-3, with 8 bases aligning to TRBD2. The CDR3 runs 17 residues. Trimming cost V 6 bases and J 5 bases; bases outside gene matches: 16. The germline CDR1 and CDR2 sequences are MDHEN and SYDVKM. The CDR3 coding sequence is TGTGCCAGCAGCCCCGGGGTAGGGGCGGGAGGAGGAGATACGCAGTATTTT. Encoded protein: CASSPGVGAGGGDTQYF. The full variable domain, its missing parts supplied by reference TRBV28 and TRBJ2-3, is DVKVTQSSRYLVKRTGEKVFLECVQDMDHENMFWYRQDPGLGLRLIYFSYDVKMKEKGDIPEGYSVSREKKERFSLILESASTNQTSMYLCASSPGVGAGGGDTQYFGPGTRLTVL.

The genes are TRBV6-5 and TRBJ2-1; 9 bases map to TRBD2. Germline values: CDR1 MNHEY, CDR2 SVGAGI. The CDR3 length is 15 residues. With V trimmed by 4 bases and J by 4 bases, 5 bases remained unmatched. DNA for the CDR3: TGTGCCAGCAGTTCCCTAGCGGGGCGTTACAATGAGCAGTTCTTC. The encoded protein is CASSSLAGRYNEQFF.

The rearrangement uses TRBV16 and TRBJ2-7; the D gene is possibly TRBD1 (6 bases). Trimming left V 1 base short and J 3 bases short, with 10 bases between. CDR3 length: 14 amino acids. Germline V gene lookup returns CDR1 KGHSY and CDR2 FQNENV. The CDR3 DNA is TGTGCCAGCAGCCAATTTGAACAGGGCTACGAGCAGTACTTC. Protein product: CASSQFEQGYEQYF. The full variable domain, in which reference TRBV16 and TRBJ2-7 provide the parts outside the CDR3, is GEEVAQTPKHLVRGEGQKAKLYCAPIKGHSYVFWYQQVLKNEFKFLISFQNENVFDETGMPKERFSAKCLPNSPCSLEIQATKLEDSAVYFCASSQFEQGYEQYFGPGTRLTVT.

V and J are TRBV6-4 and TRBJ2-1, with 7 positions matching TRBD2. This CDR3 has 14 residues. The V gene's germline CDR1 is MRHNA and CDR2 SNTAGT. Trimming at V came to 3 bases and at J to 10 bases, leaving 9 bases not matched to a gene. The CDR3 region has the DNA TGTGCCAGCAGTGAGGTAGCGGGCATCGAGGAGCAGTTCTTC. Translation: CASSEVAGIEEQFF.

This rearrangement joins TRBV11-2 to TRBJ2-7; 7 bases align to TRBD2. The V segment lost 5 bases and the J segment 2 bases; nucleotides outside the gene matches: 9. CDR3 length: 15 residues. Germline CDR1 is SGHAT and CDR2 is FQNNGV. CDR3 in amino acids: CASSGTSVPPYEQYF. In nucleotides, the CDR3 is TGTGCCAGCAGCGGAACTAGCGTCCCCCCCTACGAGCAGTACTTC.

The rearrangement uses TRBV5-4 and TRBJ1-3; D ambiguous. Trimming shortened V by 7 bases and J by 3 bases, and 14 bases separated the two germline ends. The germline V gene encodes CDR1 SGHNT and CDR2 YYREEE (reference sequence). The CDR3 covers 14 residues. The CDR3 coding sequence is TGTGCCAGCGCAGTCGAAGGGTTTGGAAACACCATATATTTT. Its translation is CASAVEGFGNTIYF.

The rearrangement uses TRBV2 and TRBJ2-4; D uncertain. The V gene's germline CDR1 is SNHLY and CDR2 FYNNEI. V shed 1 base and J shed 13 bases, with 14 bases lying between them. The CDR3 length is 13 residues. The CDR3 bases are TGTGCCAGCAGTGAAGGGCACAGAGGTTCACAGTACTTC. It is translated as CASSEGHRGSQYF.

The chain uses TRBV7-9 and TRBJ1-1, with D perhaps matching TRBD1 (5 bases). V lost 1 base and J 10 bases, leaving 10 bases between the germline ends. CDR3 length equals 12 residues. Germline assignment: CDR1 SEHNR and CDR2 FQNEAQ (reference sequence). CDR3 DNA: TGTGCCAGCAGCTTAGACGGGGGGAGAGCTTTCTTT. Protein product: CASSLDGGRAFF.

The sample holds one count of this clone. V usage is TRBV9 and J usage is TRBJ2-1, with D tentatively TRBD2 (6 bases). CDR3 length: 12 amino acids. Germline V lookup: CDR1 SGDLS, CDR2 YYNGEE. V gave up 0 bases and J gave up 8 bases, with 6 bases separating them. CDR3: CASSVGDYEQFF. The CDR3 region has the DNA TGTGCCAGCAGCGTAGGGGACTATGAGCAGTTCTTC.

The rearrangement uses TRBV28 and TRBJ1-4; no definite D call. Germline values: CDR1 MDHEN, CDR2 SYDVKM. This CDR3 has 14 residues. Deletions cut 5 bases from V and 7 bases from J, with 14 bases between. Here the CDR3 DNA reads TGTGCCAGCAGTCGGGGAGGGCATGGTGAAAAACTGTTTTTT. Translated: CASSRGGHGEKLFF. The full variable domain, its missing parts supplied by reference TRBV28 and TRBJ1-4, is DVKVTQSSRYLVKRTGEKVFLECVQDMDHENMFWYRQDPGLGLRLIYFSYDVKMKEKGDIPEGYSVSREKKERFSLILESASTNQTSMYLCASSRGGHGEKLFFGSGTQLSVL.

V is TRBV6-1 and J is TRBJ1-5; D not resolved. CDR3 size: 12 residues. Germline V gene lookup returns CDR1 MNHNS and CDR2 SASEGT. The ends were cut back, 8 bases at V and 6 bases at J, with 11 bases in the middle. The CDR3 DNA reads TGTGCCAGCGAGGAGGCGACTCAGCCCCAGCATTTT. Protein sequence: CASEEATQPQHF.

The CDR3 coding sequence is TGCGCCAGCAGCTTGTCCGGGGGCGGACAAGAGACCCAGTACTTC. The encoded protein is CASSLSGGGQETQYF. The chain is built from TRBV5-1 and TRBJ2-5; either TRBD1 or TRBD2 may supply D (6 bases each). The germline gives CDR1 SGHRS, CDR2 YFSETQ. Trimming cost V 1 base and J 2 bases, with 12 bases left between them. The CDR3 length is 15 residues.

The CDR3 spells CASTTGGGSYNEQFF. The DNA for the CDR3 is TGCGCCAGTACGACAGGGGGAGGGTCCTACAATGAGCAGTTCTTC. V is TRBV5-1 and J is TRBJ2-1, with 9 bases lining up with TRBD1. Germline CDR1 reads SGHRS; CDR2 reads YFSETQ. After removal of 8 bases from V and 1 base from J, the junction contained 7 bases not matched to a gene. The CDR3 spans 15 residues.

This clone was observed a few times. The chain carries TRBV4-2 and TRBJ2-3, with 8 bases that match TRBD2. The germline V gene has CDR1 LGHNA and CDR2 YNFKEQ. The CDR3 contains 16 residues. V was clipped by 0 bases and J by 4 bases; unmatched bases: 6. The CDR3 region has the DNA TGTGCCAGCAGCCAAGAGGGCGCGGGGGGCCCAGATACGCAGTATTTT. Its protein product is CASSQEGAGGPDTQYF.

This clone has more than one count but fewer than ten. The chain employs TRBV11-2 and TRBJ1-6; D is uncertain. This CDR3 contains 14 residues. Germline V gene lookup returns CDR1 SGHAT and CDR2 FQNNGV. The ends were cut back, 2 bases at V and 5 bases at J, with 7 bases in the middle. CDR3 sequence reads: CASSLQADNSPLHF. CDR3 in DNA: TGTGCCAGCAGCTTACAGGCCGATAATTCACCCCTCCACTTT.